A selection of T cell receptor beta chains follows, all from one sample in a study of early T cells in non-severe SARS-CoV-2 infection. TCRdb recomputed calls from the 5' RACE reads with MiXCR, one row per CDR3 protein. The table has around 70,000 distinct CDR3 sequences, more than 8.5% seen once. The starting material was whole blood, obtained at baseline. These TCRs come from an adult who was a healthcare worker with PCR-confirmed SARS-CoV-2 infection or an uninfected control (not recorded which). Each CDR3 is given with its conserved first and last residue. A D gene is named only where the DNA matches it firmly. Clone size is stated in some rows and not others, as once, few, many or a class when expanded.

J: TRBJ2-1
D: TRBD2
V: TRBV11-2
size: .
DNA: TGTGCCAGCAGCTTAGAGGCTAGCGGGAGGGCCTGGCAGTTCTTC
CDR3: CASSLEASGRAWQFF

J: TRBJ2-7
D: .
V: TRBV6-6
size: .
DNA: TGTGCCAGCAGAAATCCCCAGGCCAGCTCCTACGAGCAGTACTTC
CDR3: CASRNPQASSYEQYF

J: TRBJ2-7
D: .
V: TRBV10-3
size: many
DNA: TGTGCCATCAGCGATATAGGTCAGCAGTACTTC
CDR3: CAISDIGQQYF

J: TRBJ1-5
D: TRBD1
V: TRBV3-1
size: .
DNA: TGTGCCAGCAGCCAAGCTGAGCCTCAGGGGGCTGGAAGCAATCAGCCCCAGCATTTT
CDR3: CASSQAEPQGAGSNQPQHF

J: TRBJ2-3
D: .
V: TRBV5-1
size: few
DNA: TGCGCCAGCAGCTTGGGGGTAGATATTCGCACAGATACGCAGTATTTT
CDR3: CASSLGVDIRTDTQYF

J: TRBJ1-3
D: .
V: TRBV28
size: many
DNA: TGTGCCAGCACGAGGGAGGCTGAAAACACCATATATTTT
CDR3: CASTREAENTIYF

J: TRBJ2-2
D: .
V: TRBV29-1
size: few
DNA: TGCAGCGTTCTGAAGTATACCACTAACACCGGGGAGCTGTTTTTT
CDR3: CSVLKYTTNTGELFF

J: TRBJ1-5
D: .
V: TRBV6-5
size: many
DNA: TGTGCCAGCAGTTACTCGGTTAATAGTCCCCAGCCCCAGCATTTT
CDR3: CASSYSVNSPQPQHF

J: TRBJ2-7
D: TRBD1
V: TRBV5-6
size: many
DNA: TGTGCCAGCAGCTTCCGGGACAGGGGGCCCTACCCATACTTC
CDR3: CASSFRDRGPYPYF

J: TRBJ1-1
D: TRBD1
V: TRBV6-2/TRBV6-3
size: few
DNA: TGTGCCAGCAGCCTCTTCCCCGGGACAGGGGGTGCTGAAGCTTTCTTT
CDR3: CASSLFPGTGGAEAFF

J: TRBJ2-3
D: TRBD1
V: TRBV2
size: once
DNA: TGTGCCAGCAGTGGACGACAGGGAGGCACAGATACGCAGTATTTT
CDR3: CASSGRQGGTDTQYF

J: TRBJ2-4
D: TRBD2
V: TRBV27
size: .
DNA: TGTGCCAGCAGTACGGGACTAGCCCAAAACATTCAGTACTTC
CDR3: CASSTGLAQNIQYF

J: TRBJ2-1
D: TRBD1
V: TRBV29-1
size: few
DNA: TGCAGCGTCACCCGAAGGGGGCCTTACAATGAGCAGTTCTTC
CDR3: CSVTRRGPYNEQFF

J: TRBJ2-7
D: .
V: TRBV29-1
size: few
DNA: TGCAGCACCGCGGGCCCTACCTACGAGCAGTACTTC
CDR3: CSTAGPTYEQYF

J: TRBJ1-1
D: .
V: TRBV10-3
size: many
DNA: TGTGCCATCAGTGGGGGCCAGAAAAACACTGAAGCTTTCTTT
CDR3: CAISGGQKNTEAFF

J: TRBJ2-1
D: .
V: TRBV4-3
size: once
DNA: TGCGCCAGCAGCCCCGAAGGATTCAGCTCCTACAATGAGCAGTTCTTC
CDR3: CASSPEGFSSYNEQFF

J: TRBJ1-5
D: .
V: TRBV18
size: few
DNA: TGTGCCAGCTCACCATTCGGCAGGGAAGCGAATCAGCCCCAGCATTTT
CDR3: CASSPFGREANQPQHF

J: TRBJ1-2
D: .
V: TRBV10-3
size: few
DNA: TGTGCCATCAGTGAGTCGCAGGCGGGGGTAAACTATGGCTACACCTTC
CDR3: CAISESQAGVNYGYTF

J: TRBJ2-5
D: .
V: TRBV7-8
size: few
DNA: TGTGCCAGCAGCTTAGCAATAGGTGGAGAGACCCAGTACTTC
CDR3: CASSLAIGGETQYF

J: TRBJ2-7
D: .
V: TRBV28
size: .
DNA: .
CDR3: CASSSSGEGSYEQYF

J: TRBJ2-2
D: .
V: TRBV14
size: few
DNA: TGTGCCAGCAGCCCTCAGTTGGGGACCGGGGAGCTGTTTTTT
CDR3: CASSPQLGTGELFF

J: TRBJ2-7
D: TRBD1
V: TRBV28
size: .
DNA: TGTGCCAGCCAGGGACAGACCTACGAGCAGTACTTC
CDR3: CASQGQTYEQYF

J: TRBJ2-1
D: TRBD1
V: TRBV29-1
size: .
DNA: TGCAGCCAGGGGGCCAGTTCGTACAATGAGCAGTTCTTC
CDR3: CSQGASSYNEQFF

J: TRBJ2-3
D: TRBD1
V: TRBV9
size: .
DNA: TGTGCCAGCAATCCGGGACAGGCGGGGGATACGCAGTATTTT
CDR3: CASNPGQAGDTQYF

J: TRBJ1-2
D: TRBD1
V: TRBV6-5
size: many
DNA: TGTGCCAGCAGTTACCTTCAAGGACAGGGTCTCGGCTATGGCTACACCTTC
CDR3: CASSYLQGQGLGYGYTF

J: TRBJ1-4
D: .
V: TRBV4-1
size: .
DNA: TGCGCCAGCAGCCGAGGTGAAAAACTGTTTTTT
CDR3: CASSRGEKLFF

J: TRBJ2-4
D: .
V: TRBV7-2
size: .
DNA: TGTGCCAGCAGCTTAATGGGGGGCGCCAAAAACATTCAGTACTTC
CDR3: CASSLMGGAKNIQYF

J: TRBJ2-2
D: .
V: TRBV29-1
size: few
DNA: TGCAGCGTTGAAACCGGGTCGGGCACCGGGGAGCTGTTTTTT
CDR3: CSVETGSGTGELFF

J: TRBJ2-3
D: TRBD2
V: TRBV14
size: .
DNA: TGTGCCAGCAGCCACTTCGCGGCTAGCGGAGAAAGAGATACGCAGTATTTT
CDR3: CASSHFAASGERDTQYF

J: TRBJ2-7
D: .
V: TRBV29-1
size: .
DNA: TGCAGCGTTGAAGGTATCGAGTCACTCCCTGCCTACGAGCAGTACTTC
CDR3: CSVEGIESLPAYEQYF

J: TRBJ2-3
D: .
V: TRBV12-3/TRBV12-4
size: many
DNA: TGTGCCAGCAGAACCGGAGGGGCCAGCACAGATACGCAGTATTTT
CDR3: CASRTGGASTDTQYF

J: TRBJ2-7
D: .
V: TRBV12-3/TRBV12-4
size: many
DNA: TGTGCCAGCAGTTCGCGGTGGGGCGAGCAGTACTTC
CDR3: CASSSRWGEQYF

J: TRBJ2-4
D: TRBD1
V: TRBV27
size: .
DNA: TGTGCCAGCAGTCCGTGGGACAGCCGAGCCAAAAACATTCAGTACTTC
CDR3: CASSPWDSRAKNIQYF

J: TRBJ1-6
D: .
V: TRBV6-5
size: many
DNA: TGTGCCAGCAGACGCGACAGGTTTTCACCCCTCCACTTT
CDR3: CASRRDRFSPLHF

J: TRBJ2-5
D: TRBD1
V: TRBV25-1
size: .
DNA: TGTGCCAGCAGTGAATCCGGGACAGGGGCAGAGACCCAGTACTTC
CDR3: CASSESGTGAETQYF

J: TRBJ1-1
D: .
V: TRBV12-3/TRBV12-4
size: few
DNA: TGTGCCAGCAGACGAATTATCACAGGCACTGAAGCTTTCTTT
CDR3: CASRRIITGTEAFF

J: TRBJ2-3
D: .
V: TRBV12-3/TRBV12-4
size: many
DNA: TGTGCCAGCAGTTCCACCGGGAGATCGGATACGCAGTATTTT
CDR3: CASSSTGRSDTQYF

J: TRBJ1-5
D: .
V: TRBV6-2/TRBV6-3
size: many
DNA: TGTGCCAGCACCACCCCCGGGTCTGGTACCCAGCCCCAGCATTTT
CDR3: CASTTPGSGTQPQHF

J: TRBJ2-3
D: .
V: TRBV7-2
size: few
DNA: TGTGCCAGCAGCTTAGGACTACAGGCAGATACGCAGTATTTT
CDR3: CASSLGLQADTQYF